These T cell receptor beta chains were read from a single sample in a study of blood T cells in healthy people across ages. TCRdb itself ran the 5' RACE reads through MiXCR, one entry per CDR3 protein. This sample has about 1 million distinct CDR3 sequences, with less than 50% found just once. The specimen was blood. These receptors were taken from a woman in her sixties or seventies in good health. The CDR3 runs from the conserved cysteine through the conserved F or W. A D gene is named only where the DNA matches it firmly. Only some rows state a clone size, as once, few, many or a class for expanded clones.

-	-	15	TRBJ2-3	TRBV7-3	TGTGCCGGCAGCTTAAGAGGGGGTTGGACAGATACGCAGTATTTT	CAGSLRGGWTDTQYF
-	-	12	TRBJ2-2	TRBV2	TGTGCCAGCAGATTTAGGGCCGGGGAGCTGTTTTTT	CASRFRAGELFF
-	-	13	TRBJ1-2	TRBV2	TGTGCCAGCAGTGAGGGTGTTCCCTATGGCTACACCTTC	CASSEGVPYGYTF
-	-	14	TRBJ2-7	TRBV29-1	TGCAGCGTTTACCCCGTTCTAGGGAGGAACGAGCAGTACTTC	CSVYPVLGRNEQYF
few	TRBD2	15	TRBJ2-7	TRBV20-1	TGCAGTGCGAGCCTACTAGCGGGAGAAGCCTACGAGCAGTACTTC	CSASLLAGEAYEQYF
-	TRBD1	16	TRBJ2-7	TRBV20-1	TGCAGTGCTAGCCCCCCTGGGACAGGGGTTTACTACGAGCGGTACTTC	CSASPPGTGVYYERYF
few	-	15	TRBJ2-1	TRBV10-3	TGTGCCATCAGTGAGTCTCGCGCTTCCTACAATGAGCAGTTCTTC	CAISESRASYNEQFF
few	TRBD1	16	TRBJ1-2	TRBV12-5	TGTGCTAGTGGTTTGGAGGGGACAGGGCTCCACTATGGCTACACCTTC	CASGLEGTGLHYGYTF
once	-	17	TRBJ2-2	TRBV7-9	TGTGCCAGCAGCTTAGCGGGTAGCGGACGAAACACCGGGGAGCTGTTTTTT	CASSLAGSGRNTGELFF
-	TRBD1	16	TRBJ2-3	TRBV7-9	TGTGCCAGCAGCTCCCCCGGGACAGGACTCACAGATACGCAGTATTTT	CASSSPGTGLTDTQYF
-	-	12	TRBJ2-1	TRBV14	TGTGCCAGCAGCCCCACTCCGAGGGGGCAGTTCTTC	CASSPTPRGQFF
-	-	15	TRBJ2-7	TRBV3-1	TGTGCCAGCAGCCAAGTTGGAACAGGGATCCACGAGCAGTACTTC	CASSQVGTGIHEQYF
-	-	14	TRBJ2-3	TRBV29-1	TGCAGCGCAGCGAGGGGCCCCAGCACAGATACGCAGTATTTT	CSAARGPSTDTQYF
-	TRBD2	15	TRBJ2-7	TRBV18	TGTGCCAGCTCACCCTATCAGAAGGGACTAGGCGAGCAGTACTTC	CASSPYQKGLGEQYF
-	TRBD1	17	TRBJ2-6	TRBV25-1	TGTGCCAGCAGTGCAAGACAGGGCCTCCCTGGGGCCAACGTCCTGACTTTC	CASSARQGLPGANVLTF
few	-	14	TRBJ2-2	TRBV29-1	TGCAGCGTTGTTGAGTCCGCAAACACCGGGGAGCTGTTTTTT	CSVVESANTGELFF
-	TRBD2	15	TRBJ2-5	TRBV7-9	TGTGCCAGCAGCGTAACTAGCGGTGTGGGGGAGACCCAGTACTTC	CASSVTSGVGETQYF
-	-	15	TRBJ1-2	TRBV20-1	TGCAGTGCTAGAGACCGGGGACGGGGGCGATATGGCTACACCTTC	CSARDRGRGRYGYTF
few	TRBD1	15	TRBJ2-7	TRBV28	TGTGCCAGCAGTTCTAGACAGGGGCACTCCTACGAGCAGTACTTC	CASSSRQGHSYEQYF
-	TRBD1	16	TRBJ2-1	TRBV6-1	TGTGCCAGCAGTGCCTCCCGGGGACAGGGGTTCAATGAGCAGTTCTTC	CASSASRGQGFNEQFF